This T cell receptor (beta chain) comes out of a study of T cell repertoires in cytomegalovirus infection. TCRdb redid the calling of the reads with MiXCR, one entry per CDR3 protein. The sample has under 200,000 distinct CDR3 sequences; 25% to 30% are singletons. The CDR3 runs 12 residues. Germline CDR1 reads SGHAT; CDR2 reads FQNNGV. As concerns this clonotype: One end of the junction fails to match germline, which may point to a read error.

The chain employs TRBV11-2 and TRBJ2-7; 9 bases line up with TRBD1. The receptor comes from a human donor in good health (CMV status not recorded). Some clones in this sample may be carry-over from other donors' samples. The sample comprised PBMCs. CDR3 residues: CAGSPDRDREYF. In DNA form, the CDR3 reads TGTGCCGGCAGCCCGGACAGGGACAGGGAGTACTTC. Filled out from reference TRBV11-2 and TRBJ2-7, the complete variable domain reads EAGVAQSPRYKIIEKRQSVAFWCNPISGHATLYWYQQILGQGPKLLIQFQNNGVVDDSQLPKDRFSAERLKGVDSTLKIQPAKLEDSAVYLCAGSPDRDREYFGPGTRLTVT.